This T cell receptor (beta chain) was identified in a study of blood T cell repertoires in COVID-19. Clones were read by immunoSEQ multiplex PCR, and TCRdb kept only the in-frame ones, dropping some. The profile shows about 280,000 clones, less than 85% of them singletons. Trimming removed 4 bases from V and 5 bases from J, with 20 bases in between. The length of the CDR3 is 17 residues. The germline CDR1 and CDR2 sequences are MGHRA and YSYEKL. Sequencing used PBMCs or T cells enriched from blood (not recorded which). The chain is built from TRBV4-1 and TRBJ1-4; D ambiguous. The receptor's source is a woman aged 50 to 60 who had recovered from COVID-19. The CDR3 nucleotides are TGCGCCAGCAGCCCAAAGTGGCCGACGGGCGGGAATGAAAAACTGTTTTTT. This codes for CASSPKWPTGGNEKLFF.